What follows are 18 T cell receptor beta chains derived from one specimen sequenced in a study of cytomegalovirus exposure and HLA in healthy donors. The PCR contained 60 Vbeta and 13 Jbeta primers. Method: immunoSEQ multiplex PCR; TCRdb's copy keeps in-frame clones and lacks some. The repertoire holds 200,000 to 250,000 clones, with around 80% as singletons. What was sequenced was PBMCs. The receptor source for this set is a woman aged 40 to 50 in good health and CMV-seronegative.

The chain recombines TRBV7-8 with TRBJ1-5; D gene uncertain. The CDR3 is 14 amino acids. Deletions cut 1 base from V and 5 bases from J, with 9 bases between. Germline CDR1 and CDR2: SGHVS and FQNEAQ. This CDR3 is CASSLGQRHQPQHF. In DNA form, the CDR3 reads TGTGCCAGCAGCTTAGGGCAGAGGCATCAGCCCCAGCATTTT.

In nucleotides, the CDR3 is TGTGCCAGCAGCTTAGGGGCCGACACAGATACGCAGTATTTT. This encodes CASSLGADTDTQYF. This chain connects TRBV11-2 to TRBJ2-3; the D is unclear. Per the germline V gene, CDR1 is SGHAT and CDR2 is FQNNGV. The CDR3 extends over 14 amino acids. The V and J ends lost 1 base and 2 bases respectively, with 7 bases between them. The variable domain in full, with the rest retrieved from reference TRBV11-2 and TRBJ2-3, is EAGVAQSPRYKIIEKRQSVAFWCNPISGHATLYWYQQILGQGPKLLIQFQNNGVVDDSQLPKDRFSAERLKGVDSTLKIQPAKLEDSAVYLCASSLGADTDTQYFGPGTRLTVL.

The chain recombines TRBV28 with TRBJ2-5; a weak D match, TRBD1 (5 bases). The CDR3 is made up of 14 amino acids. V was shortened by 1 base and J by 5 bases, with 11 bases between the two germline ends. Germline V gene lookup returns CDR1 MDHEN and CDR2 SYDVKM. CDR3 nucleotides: TGTGCCAGCAGTTTATCAGGGTTTCAGGAGACCCAGTACTTC. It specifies CASSLSGFQETQYF. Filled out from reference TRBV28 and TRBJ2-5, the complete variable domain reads DVKVTQSSRYLVKRTGEKVFLECVQDMDHENMFWYRQDPGLGLRLIYFSYDVKMKEKGDIPEGYSVSREKKERFSLILESASTNQTSMYLCASSLSGFQETQYFGPGTRLLVL.

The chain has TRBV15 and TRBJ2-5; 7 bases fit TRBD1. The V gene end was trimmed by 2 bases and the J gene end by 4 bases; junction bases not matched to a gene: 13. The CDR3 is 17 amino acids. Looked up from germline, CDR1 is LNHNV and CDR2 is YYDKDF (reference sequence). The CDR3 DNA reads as TGTGCCACCAGCAGATCCTTAGGACAGGTTGTCGGAGAGACCCAGTACTTC. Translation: CATSRSLGQVVGETQYF.

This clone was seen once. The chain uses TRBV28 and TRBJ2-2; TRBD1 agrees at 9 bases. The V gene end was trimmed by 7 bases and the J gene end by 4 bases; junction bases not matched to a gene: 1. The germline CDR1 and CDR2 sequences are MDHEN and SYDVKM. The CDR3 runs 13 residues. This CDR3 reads CASTGQGTGELFF. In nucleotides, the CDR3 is TGTGCCAGCACGGGACAGGGCACCGGGGAGCTGTTTTTT.

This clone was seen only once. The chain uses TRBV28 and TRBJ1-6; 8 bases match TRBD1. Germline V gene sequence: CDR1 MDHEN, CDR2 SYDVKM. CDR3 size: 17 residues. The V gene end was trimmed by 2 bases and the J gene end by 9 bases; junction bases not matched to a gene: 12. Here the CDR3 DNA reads TGTGCCAGCAGTTTAGCCCTACAGGGGGTTCTAAGTTCACCCCTCCACTTT. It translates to CASSLALQGVLSSPLHF.

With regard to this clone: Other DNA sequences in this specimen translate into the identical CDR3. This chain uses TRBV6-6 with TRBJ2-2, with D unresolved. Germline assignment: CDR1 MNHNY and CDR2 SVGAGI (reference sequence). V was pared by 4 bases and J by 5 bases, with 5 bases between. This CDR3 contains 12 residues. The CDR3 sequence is CASSSGTGELFF. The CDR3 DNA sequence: TGTGCCAGCAGTTCAGGAACCGGGGAGCTGTTTTTT.

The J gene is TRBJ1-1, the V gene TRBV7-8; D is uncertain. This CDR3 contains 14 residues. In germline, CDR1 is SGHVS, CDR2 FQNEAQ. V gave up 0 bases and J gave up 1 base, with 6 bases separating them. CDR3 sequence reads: CASSLARQNTEAFF. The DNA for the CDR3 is TGTGCCAGCAGCTTAGCCAGGCAGAACACTGAAGCTTTCTTT. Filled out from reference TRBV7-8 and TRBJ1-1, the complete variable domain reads GAGVSQSPRYKVAKRGQDVALRCDPISGHVSLFWYQQALGQGPEFLTYFQNEAQLDKSGLPSDRFFAERPEGSVSTLKIQRTQQEDSAVYLCASSLARQNTEAFFGQGTRLTVV.

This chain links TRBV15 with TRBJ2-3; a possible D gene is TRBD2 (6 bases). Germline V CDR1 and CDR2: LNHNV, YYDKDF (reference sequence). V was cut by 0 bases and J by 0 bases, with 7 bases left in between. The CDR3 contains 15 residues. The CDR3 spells CATSRDGGSTDTQYF. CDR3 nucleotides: TGTGCCACCAGCAGAGATGGAGGGAGCACAGATACGCAGTATTTT.

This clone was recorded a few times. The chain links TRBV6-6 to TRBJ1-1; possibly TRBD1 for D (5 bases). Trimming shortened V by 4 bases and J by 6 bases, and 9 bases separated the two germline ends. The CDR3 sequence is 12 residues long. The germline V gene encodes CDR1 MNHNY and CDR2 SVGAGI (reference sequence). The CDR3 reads CASSWGGAEAFF. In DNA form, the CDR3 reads TGTGCCAGCAGTTGGGGGGGGGCTGAAGCTTTCTTT.

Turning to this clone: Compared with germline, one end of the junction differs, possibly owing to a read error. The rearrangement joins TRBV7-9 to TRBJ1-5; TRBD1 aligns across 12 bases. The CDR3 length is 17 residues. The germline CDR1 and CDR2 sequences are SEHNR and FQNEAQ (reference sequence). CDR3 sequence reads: CSSSLSGGTGGGQPQHF. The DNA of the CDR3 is TGTTCCAGCAGCCTCTCGGGCGGGACAGGGGGCGGTCAGCCCCAGCATTTT.

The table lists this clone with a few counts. The CDR3 loop is CASSLLMATEAFF. The CDR3 DNA follows: TGTGCCAGCAGTCTCCTTATGGCCACTGAAGCTTTCTTT. This sequence joins TRBV27 and TRBJ1-1; no firm D call. Trimming pared 5 bases from V and 4 bases from J, leaving 11 bases between. Germline loops: CDR1 MNHEY, CDR2 SMNVEV (reference sequence). The CDR3 is 13 amino acids.

The CDR3: CASSPRQGRSLFF. In nucleotides, the CDR3 is TGTGCCAGCAGCCCACGACAGGGACGGAGCCTGTTTTTT. The chain couples TRBV6-5 to TRBJ1-4, with 7 positions matching TRBD1. With 6 bases clipped from V and 14 bases from J, the junction kept 12 bases outside the gene matches. Germline lookup yields CDR1 MNHEY and CDR2 SVGAGI. The CDR3 consists of 13 residues.

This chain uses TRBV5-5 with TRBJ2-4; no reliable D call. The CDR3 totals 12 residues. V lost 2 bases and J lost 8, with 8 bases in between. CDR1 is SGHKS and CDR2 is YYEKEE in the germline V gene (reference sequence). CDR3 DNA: TGTGCCAGCAGCTTATCCCTATACATTCAGTACTTC. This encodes CASSLSLYIQYF.

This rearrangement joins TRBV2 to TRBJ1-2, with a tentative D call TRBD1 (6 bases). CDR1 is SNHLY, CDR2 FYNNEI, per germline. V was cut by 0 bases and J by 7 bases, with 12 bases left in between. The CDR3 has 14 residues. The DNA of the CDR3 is TGTGCCAGCAGTGAAGCTGCGGGGGCGTTTGGCTACACCTTC. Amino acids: CASSEAAGAFGYTF.

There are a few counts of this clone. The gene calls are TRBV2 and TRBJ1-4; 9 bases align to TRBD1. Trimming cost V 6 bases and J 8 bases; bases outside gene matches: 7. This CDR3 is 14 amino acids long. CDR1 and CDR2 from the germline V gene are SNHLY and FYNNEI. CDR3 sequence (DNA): TGTGCCAGCAGATCAGACAGGGGGGGCGAAAAACTGTTTTTT. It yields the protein CASRSDRGGEKLFF.

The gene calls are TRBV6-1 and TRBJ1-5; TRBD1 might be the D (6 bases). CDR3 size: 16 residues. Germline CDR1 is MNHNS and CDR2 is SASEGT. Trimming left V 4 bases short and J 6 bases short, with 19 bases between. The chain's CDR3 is CASSGLVGEGGQPQHF. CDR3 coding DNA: TGTGCCAGCAGTGGGCTGGTCGGGGAAGGGGGTCAGCCCCAGCATTTT.

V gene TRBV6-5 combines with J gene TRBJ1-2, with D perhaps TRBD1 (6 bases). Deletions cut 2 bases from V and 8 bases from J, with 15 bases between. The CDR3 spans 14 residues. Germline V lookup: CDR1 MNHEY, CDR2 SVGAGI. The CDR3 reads CASSYNYRDGGYTF. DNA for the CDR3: TGTGCCAGCAGTTACAACTACAGGGACGGAGGCTACACCTTC.